The T cell receptor beta chain described here comes from a study of T cell changes during pregnancy in multiple sclerosis. The ends lost 5 bases at V and 4 bases at J; junction bases unmatched: 9. Germline V gene sequence: CDR1 SEHNR, CDR2 FQNEAQ (reference sequence). This CDR3 comprises 15 residues. TCRdb's table, derived via immunoSEQ multiplex PCR, lists solely in-frame clones and lacks some. Of around 81,000 clones listed, just under 95% are singletons. The starting material was peripheral blood, obtained after pregnancy. The sequence was collected from a female donor in good health, enrolled as a control in a pregnancy study. The V and J genes are TRBV7-9 and TRBJ1-2; 8 nucleotides align to TRBD1. The CDR3 DNA reads as TGTGCCAGCAGCCCCCGGACAGGGATATTCTATGGCTACACCTTC. Amino acid sequence: CASSPRTGIFYGYTF.